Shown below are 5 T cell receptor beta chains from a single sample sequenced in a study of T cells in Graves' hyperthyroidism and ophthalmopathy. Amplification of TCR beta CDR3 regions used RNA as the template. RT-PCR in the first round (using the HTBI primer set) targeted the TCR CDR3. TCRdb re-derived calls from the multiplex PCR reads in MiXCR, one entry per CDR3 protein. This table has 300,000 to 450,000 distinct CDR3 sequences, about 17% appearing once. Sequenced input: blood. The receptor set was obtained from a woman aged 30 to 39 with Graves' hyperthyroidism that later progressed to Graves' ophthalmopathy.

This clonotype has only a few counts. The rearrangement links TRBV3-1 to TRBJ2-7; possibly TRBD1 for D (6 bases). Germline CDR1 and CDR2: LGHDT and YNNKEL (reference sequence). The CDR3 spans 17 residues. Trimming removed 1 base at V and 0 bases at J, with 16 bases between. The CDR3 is CASSQGRRGYSSYEQYF. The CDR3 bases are TGTGCCAGCAGCCAAGGACGCAGGGGATATAGCTCCTACGAGCAGTACTTC.

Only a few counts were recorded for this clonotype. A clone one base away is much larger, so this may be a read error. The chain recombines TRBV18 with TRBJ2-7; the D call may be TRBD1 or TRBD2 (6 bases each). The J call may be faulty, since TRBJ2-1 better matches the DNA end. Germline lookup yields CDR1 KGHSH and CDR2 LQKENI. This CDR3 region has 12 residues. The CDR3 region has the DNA TGTGCCAGCTCTGGGGGGCACTACGAGCAGTTCTTC. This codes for CASSGGHYEQFF.

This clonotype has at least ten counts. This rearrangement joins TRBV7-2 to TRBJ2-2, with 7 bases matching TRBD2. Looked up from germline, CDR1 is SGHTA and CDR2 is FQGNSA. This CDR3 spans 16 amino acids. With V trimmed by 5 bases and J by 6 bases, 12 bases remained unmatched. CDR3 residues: CASSPLASSGAGELFF. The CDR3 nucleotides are TGTGCCAGCAGCCCCTTAGCGTCTAGCGGAGCCGGGGAGCTGTTTTTT. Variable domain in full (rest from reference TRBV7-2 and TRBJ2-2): GAGVSQSPSNKVTEKGKDVELRCDPISGHTALYWYRQSLGQGLEFLIYFQGNSAPDKSGLPSDRFSAERTGGSVSTLTIQRTQQEDSAVYLCASSPLASSGAGELFFGEGSRLTVL.

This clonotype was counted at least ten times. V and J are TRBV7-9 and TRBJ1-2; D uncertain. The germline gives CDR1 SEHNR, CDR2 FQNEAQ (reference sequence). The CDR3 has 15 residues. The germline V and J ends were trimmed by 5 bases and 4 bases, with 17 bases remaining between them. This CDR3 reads CASSDSGGSLYGYTF. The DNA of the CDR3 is TGTGCCAGCAGCGACTCCGGTGGATCGCTCTATGGCTACACCTTC.

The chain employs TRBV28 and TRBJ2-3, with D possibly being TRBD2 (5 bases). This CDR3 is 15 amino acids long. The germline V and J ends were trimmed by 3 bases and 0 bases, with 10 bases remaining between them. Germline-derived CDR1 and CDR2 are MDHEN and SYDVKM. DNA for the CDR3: TGTGCCAGCAGTTTTGCGGGCTATAGCACAGATACGCAGTATTTT. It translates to CASSFAGYSTDTQYF.